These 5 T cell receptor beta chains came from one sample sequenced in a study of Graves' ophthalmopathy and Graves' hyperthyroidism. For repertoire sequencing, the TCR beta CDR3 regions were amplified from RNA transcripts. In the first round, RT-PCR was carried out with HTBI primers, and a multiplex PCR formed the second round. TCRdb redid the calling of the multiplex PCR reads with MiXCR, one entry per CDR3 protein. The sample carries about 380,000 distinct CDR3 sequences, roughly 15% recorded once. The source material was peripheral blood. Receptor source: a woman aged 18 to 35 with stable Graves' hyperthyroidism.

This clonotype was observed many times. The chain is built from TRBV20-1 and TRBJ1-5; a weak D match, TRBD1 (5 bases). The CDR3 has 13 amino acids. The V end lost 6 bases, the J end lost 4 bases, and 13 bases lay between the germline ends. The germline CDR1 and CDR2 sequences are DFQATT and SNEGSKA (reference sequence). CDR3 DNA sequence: TGCAGTGCGAATGAGGGGAGGAATCAGCCCCAGCATTTT. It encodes CSANEGRNQPQHF.

The CDR3 bases are TGTGCCAGCAGCTTAAGTGGACGGGTTAAAAATCAGCCCCAGCATTTT. Amino acids: CASSLSGRVKNQPQHF. V usage is TRBV7-8 and J usage is TRBJ1-5; D not certain. Germline V gene sequence: CDR1 SGHVS, CDR2 FQNEAQ. Trimming shortened V by 2 bases and J by 4 bases, and 15 bases separated the two germline ends. The CDR3 covers 16 residues.

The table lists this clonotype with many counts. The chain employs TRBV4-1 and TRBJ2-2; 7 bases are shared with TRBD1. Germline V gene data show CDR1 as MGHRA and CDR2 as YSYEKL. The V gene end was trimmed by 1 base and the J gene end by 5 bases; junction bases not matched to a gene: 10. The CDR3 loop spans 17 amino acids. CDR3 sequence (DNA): TGCGCCAGCAGCCAAGTGTCGACAGGGTTAATGACCGGGGAGCTGTTTTTT. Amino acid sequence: CASSQVSTGLMTGELFF.

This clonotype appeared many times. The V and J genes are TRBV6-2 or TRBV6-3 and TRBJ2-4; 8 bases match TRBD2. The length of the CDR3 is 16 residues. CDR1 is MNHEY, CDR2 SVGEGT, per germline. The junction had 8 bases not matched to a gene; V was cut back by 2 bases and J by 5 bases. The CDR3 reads CASSYPGGEDQNIQYF. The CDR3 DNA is TGTGCCAGCAGTTACCCCGGGGGGGAGGACCAAAACATTCAGTACTTC.

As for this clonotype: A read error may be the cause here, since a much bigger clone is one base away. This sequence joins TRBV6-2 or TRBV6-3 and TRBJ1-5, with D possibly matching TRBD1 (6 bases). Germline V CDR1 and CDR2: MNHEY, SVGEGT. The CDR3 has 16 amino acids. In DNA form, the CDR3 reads TGTGCCAGCAGTTACTGGCAGGGGAGTGGTGTTCAGCCCCATCATTTT. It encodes CASSYWQGSGVQPHHF.